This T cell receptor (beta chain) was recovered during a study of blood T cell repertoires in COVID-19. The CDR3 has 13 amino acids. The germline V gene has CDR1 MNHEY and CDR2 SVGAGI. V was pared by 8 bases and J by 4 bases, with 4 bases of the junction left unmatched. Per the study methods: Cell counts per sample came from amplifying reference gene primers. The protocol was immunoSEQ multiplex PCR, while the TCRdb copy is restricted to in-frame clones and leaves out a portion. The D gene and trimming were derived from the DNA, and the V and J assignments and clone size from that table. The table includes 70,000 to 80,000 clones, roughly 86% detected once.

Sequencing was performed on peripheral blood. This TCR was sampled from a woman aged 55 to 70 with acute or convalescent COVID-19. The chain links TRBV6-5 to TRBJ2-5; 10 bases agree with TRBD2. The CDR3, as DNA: TGTGCCAGCGGTCAGCGGGGGGGAGAGACCCAGTACTTC. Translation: CASGQRGGETQYF.